This T cell receptor (beta chain) was sequenced during a study of glioma-infiltrating T cells after dendritic cell vaccination. Trimming left V 5 bases short and J 3 bases short, with 19 bases between. Germline assignment: CDR1 MDHEN and CDR2 SYDVKM. This CDR3 is built from 16 residues. TCRdb keeps only in-frame clones here, not all; method: immunoSEQ multiplex PCR. The profile shows 95,000 or so clones, more than 75% of them singletons. No glioblastoma patient carried an isocitrate dehydrogenase mutation. PBMC sampling occurred before vaccination, two weeks after the third dose, and at progression. The sequenced sample was blood, obtained before dendritic cell vaccination. V usage is TRBV28 and J usage is TRBJ1-2; TRBD1 is a possible D gene (5 bases). The sequence derives from a human donor with glioblastoma. In DNA, the CDR3 is TGTGCCAGCAGTCTGGGGGGAGGCCGGGGTTACTATGGCTACACCTTC. It yields the protein CASSLGGGRGYYGYTF.